The 24 T cell receptor beta chains given below trace back to one sample, sequenced in a study of Ad26.COV2.S vaccination and SARS-CoV-2 variants. The repertoire was sequenced with immunoSEQ multiplex PCR; TCRdb's copy has only in-frame clones and lacks some. The sample lists fewer than 400,000 clones; about nine tenths were seen once. Treatment defined: roughly 19 received Ad26.COV2.S at low or high dose, single or two shots; about 5 received placebo; per-sample allocation not given. Specimen acquisition occurred on day 63 following the initial vaccine or placebo injection. The specimen was peripheral blood, collected in a trial of Ad26.COV2.S vaccine versus placebo. The receptors derive from a person between 18 and 65 years old who received the Ad26.COV2.S COVID-19 vaccine or a placebo.

The chain links TRBV12-3 or TRBV12-4 to TRBJ2-5, with unresolved D. The CDR3 has 10 residues. V gave up 6 bases and J gave up 3 bases, with 2 bases separating them. As DNA, the CDR3 is TGTGCCAGCAGGGAAGAGACCCAGTACTTC. Encoded protein: CASREETQYF.

The rearrangement joins TRBV2 to TRBJ2-5; D uncertain. Germline V gene data show CDR1 as SNHLY and CDR2 as FYNNEI. This CDR3 is built from 11 residues. The ends were cut back, 6 bases at V and 8 bases at J, with 10 bases in the middle. In DNA, the CDR3 is TGTGCCAGCAGCACGAGCGAAACCCAGTACTTC. This translates into CASSTSETQYF. The full variable domain, with the rest looked up from reference TRBV2 and TRBJ2-5, is EPEVTQTPSHQVTQMGQEVILRCVPISNHLYFYWYRQILGQKVEFLVSFYNNEISEKSEIFDDQFSVERPDGSNFTLKIRSTKLEDSAMYFCASSTSETQYFGPGTRLLVL.

This chain's CDR3 is CAIRTSGRGDSTEAFF. CDR3 DNA: TGTGCCATCAGGACGTCGGGAAGGGGAGATAGCACTGAAGCTTTCTTT. The chain combines TRBV10-3 with TRBJ1-1; D may be TRBD1 (5 bases). The CDR3 loop spans 16 amino acids. Germline V gene lookup returns CDR1 ENHRY and CDR2 SYGVKD. The ends were cut back, 6 bases at V and 4 bases at J, with 21 bases in the middle.

The chain employs TRBV10-3 and TRBJ1-1; weak D call: TRBD1 (6 bases). Germline V gives CDR1 ENHRY, CDR2 SYGVKD. The germline V and J ends were trimmed by 5 bases and 0 bases, with 13 bases remaining between them. The CDR3 consists of 15 residues. CDR3 DNA sequence: TGTGCCATCAGTCATCCGGGGACAATGAACACTGAAGCTTTCTTT. It specifies CAISHPGTMNTEAFF.

This chain uses TRBV3-1 (or the pseudogene TRBV3-2) with TRBJ2-7; D perhaps matches TRBD2 (6 bases). V was trimmed by 2 bases and J by 7 bases, leaving 18 bases between them. CDR1 and CDR2 (germline): LGHDT, YNNKEL (reference sequence). The CDR3 consists of 15 residues. DNA of the CDR3: TGTGCCAGCAGCCAACGAGGGAATGGTGGAGGGGAGCAGTACTTC. Encoded protein: CASSQRGNGGGEQYF.

The genes are TRBV10-3 and TRBJ1-2; a possible D gene is TRBD1 (5 bases). V lost 2 bases to trimming and J lost 4 bases, with 11 bases between them. Germline V gene lookup returns CDR1 ENHRY and CDR2 SYGVKD. The CDR3 runs to 14 residues. The DNA for the CDR3 is TGTGCCATCAGTGAGGATTCAGGGCCCTATGGCTACACCTTC. Its translation is CAISEDSGPYGYTF.

The chain recombines TRBV28 with TRBJ1-2; D is unresolved. This CDR3 contains 12 residues. Per germline, CDR1 MDHEN and CDR2 SYDVKM. The V end lost 5 bases, the J end lost 2 bases, and 6 bases lay between the germline ends. The CDR3 coding sequence is TGTGCCAGCAGTCTGGGGAACTATGGCTACACCTTC. Translated: CASSLGNYGYTF.

The V and J genes are TRBV4-1 and TRBJ2-7, with D hard to call. CDR3 size: 14 residues. CDR1 MGHRA and CDR2 YSYEKL come from the germline V gene. Trimming shortened V by 1 base and J by 6 bases, and 13 bases separated the two germline ends. CDR3 region: CASSQVPGAAEQYV. Written as DNA, the CDR3 is TGCGCCAGCAGCCAAGTTCCAGGAGCAGCCGAGCAGTACGTC.

The chain is built from TRBV29-1 and TRBJ1-3; tentatively, D is TRBD1 (5 bases). The ends were cut back, 5 bases at V and 4 bases at J, with 12 bases in the middle. The CDR3 is made up of 13 amino acids. Per germline, CDR1 SQVTM and CDR2 ANQGSEA. In DNA form, the CDR3 reads TGCAGCGTTTACGGGACGAGGGGAAACACCATATATTTT. Protein: CSVYGTRGNTIYF.

The chain joins TRBV5-4 to TRBJ1-1; D unclear. Germline V gene lookup returns CDR1 SGHNT and CDR2 YYREEE (reference sequence). V lost 4 bases, J lost 3 bases, and 10 bases lay in between. The CDR3 length is 13 residues. The CDR3 coding sequence is TGTGCCAGCAGCACCCGTGGCGACACTGAAGCTTTCTTT. It is translated as CASSTRGDTEAFF.

V is TRBV15 and J is TRBJ1-1, with D possibly being TRBD1 (5 bases). Trimming left V 1 base short and J 3 bases short, with 12 bases between. In germline, CDR1 is LNHNV, CDR2 YYDKDF (reference sequence). The length of the CDR3 is 15 residues. The CDR3 region is CATSRVGTRDTEAFF. CDR3 nucleotide sequence: TGTGCCACCAGCAGAGTGGGGACGAGGGACACTGAAGCTTTCTTT.

The V call is TRBV27, the J call TRBJ2-1, with TRBD2 identical over 8 bases. The CDR3 has 20 residues. CDR1 MNHEY and CDR2 SMNVEV come from the germline V gene (reference sequence). Trimming at V came to 0 bases and at J to 5 bases, leaving 18 bases not matched to a gene. In DNA form, the CDR3 reads TGTGCCAGCAGTTTATCATCTTGGGGTTATCACACGGGGGGGAACAATGAGCAGTTCTTC. It translates to CASSLSSWGYHTGGNNEQFF.

The chain employs TRBV2 and TRBJ1-5; D possibly corresponds to TRBD1 (5 bases). Trimming took off 5 bases at V and 0 bases at J, with 17 bases between the two ends. The CDR3 extends over 17 amino acids. Germline V gene sequence: CDR1 SNHLY, CDR2 FYNNEI. The CDR3 sequence: CASSSPDSAYSNQPQHF. CDR3 coding DNA: TGTGCCAGCAGTAGCCCTGACAGTGCTTATAGCAATCAGCCCCAGCATTTT.

The chain has TRBV7-6 and TRBJ2-2, with D uncertain. CDR3 length: 16 amino acids. V was clipped by 2 bases and J by 7 bases, with 17 bases between them. Germline CDR1 and CDR2: SGHVS and FNYEAQ. Here the CDR3 DNA reads TGTGCCAGCAGCTTAAGGCCCCCGGACGGTGTCGGGGAGCTGTTTTTT. Translated, it gives CASSLRPPDGVGELFF. Using reference TRBV7-6 and TRBJ2-2 for the parts outside the CDR3, the full variable domain is GAGVSQSPRYKVTKRGQDVALRCDPISGHVSLYWYRQALGQGPEFLTYFNYEAQQDKSGLPNDRFSAERPEGSISTLTIQRTEQRDSAMYRCASSLRPPDGVGELFFGEGSRLTVL.

This rearrangement joins TRBV2 to TRBJ1-6; 8 bases are a match to TRBD1. This CDR3 has 15 amino acids. The germline CDR1 and CDR2 sequences are SNHLY and FYNNEI. Trimming removed 6 bases from V and 8 bases from J; junction bases left unmatched: 9. Written as DNA, the CDR3 is TGTGCCAGCAGGGACAGGGTCACCTTTGATTCACCCCTCCACTTT. Amino acids: CASRDRVTFDSPLHF.

The chain links TRBV11-2 to TRBJ2-1, with 10 bases that match TRBD2. From germline, CDR1 is SGHAT and CDR2 FQNNGV. J lost 4 bases, V lost 1 base, and 4 bases had no gene match. The CDR3 is made up of 16 amino acids. CDR3 bases: TGTGCCAGCAGCTTAGTAGGGACTAGCGTTTACAATGAGCAGTTCTTC. It codes for CASSLVGTSVYNEQFF.

V gene TRBV11-2 combines with J gene TRBJ2-1; 13 positions match TRBD2. V lost 2 bases and J lost 6; bases outside the gene matches: 10. The V gene's germline CDR1 is SGHAT and CDR2 FQNNGV. The CDR3 contains 18 residues. CDR3 sequence: CASSLKTSGGRHPNEQFF. The CDR3 DNA reads TGTGCCAGCAGCTTAAAGACTAGCGGGGGGCGCCACCCCAATGAGCAGTTCTTC.

The V gene is TRBV9, the J gene TRBJ2-3; 9 positions agree with TRBD2. Per the germline V gene, CDR1 is SGDLS and CDR2 is YYNGEE. The CDR3 sequence is 17 residues long. Germline trimming cut 4 bases from V and 0 bases from J; bases unmatched to any gene: 9. The CDR3 loop reads CASSPKAGGGSTDTQYF. CDR3 DNA: TGTGCCAGCAGCCCCAAGGCGGGAGGGGGAAGCACAGATACGCAGTATTTT.

The chain uses TRBV11-3 and TRBJ1-1; the D is unclear. V was pared by 3 bases and J by 5 bases, with 10 bases between. The CDR3 spans 13 residues. In germline, CDR1 is SGHNT, CDR2 YENEEA. The CDR3 loop is CASSLTKVTEAFF. The CDR3 DNA reads as TGTGCCAGCAGCTTGACTAAGGTAACTGAAGCTTTCTTT.

This chain joins TRBV11-2 and TRBJ1-6, with D possibly matching TRBD1 (5 bases). Trimming cost V 7 bases and J 10 bases, with 17 bases left between them. This CDR3 is 14 amino acids long. Germline loops: CDR1 SGHAT, CDR2 FQNNGV. CDR3 sequence reads: CASTQGGAVSPLHF. The CDR3 DNA follows: TGTGCCAGCACCCAGGGAGGGGCGGTGTCACCCCTCCACTTT.

The rearrangement links TRBV6-4 to TRBJ2-1, with TRBD2 matching 13 bases. The CDR3 totals 16 residues. V trimming: 5 bases; J trimming: 8 bases; junction bases outside the gene matches: 9. The V gene's germline CDR1 is MRHNA and CDR2 SNTAGT. CDR3 nucleotide sequence: TGTGCCAGCAGTCAACGGACTAGCGGGGGTTCGGATGAGCAGTTCTTC. It codes for CASSQRTSGGSDEQFF.

This clone was seen only a few times. In DNA, the CDR3 is TGCAGCGTCGACAGGGGGGTCACTGAAGCTTTCTTT. Translation gives CSVDRGVTEAFF. The chain links TRBV29-1 to TRBJ1-1; 9 bases line up with TRBD1. The junction had 3 bases not matched to a gene; V was cut back by 6 bases and J by 4 bases. CDR3 length: 12 amino acids. CDR1 is SQVTM, CDR2 ANQGSEA, per germline. Complete variable domain (other parts from reference TRBV29-1 and TRBJ1-1): SAVISQKPSRDICQRGTSLTIQCQVDSQVTMMFWYRQQPGQSLTLIATANQGSEATYESGFVIDKFPISRPNLTFSTLTVSNMSPEDSSIYLCSVDRGVTEAFFGQGTRLTVV.

The gene calls are TRBV11-2 and TRBJ2-3; 11 bases line up with TRBD1. V lost 3 bases, J lost 2 bases, and 1 base stayed unmatched. Germline V gene lookup returns CDR1 SGHAT and CDR2 FQNNGV. There are 15 residues in the CDR3. In DNA, the CDR3 is TGTGCCAGCAGCTTGGGACAGGGGGACACAGATACGCAGTATTTT. It yields the protein CASSLGQGDTDTQYF.

V gene TRBV5-1 combines with J gene TRBJ1-2, with a possible D match to TRBD1 (5 bases). The CDR3 runs to 13 residues. CDR1 SGHRS and CDR2 YFSETQ come from the germline V gene. Trimming stripped 4 bases from V and 4 bases from J, with 11 bases between. The CDR3: CASSMGDRYGYTF. The CDR3, as DNA: TGCGCCAGCAGCATGGGGGATCGCTATGGCTACACCTTC. Complete variable domain (other parts from reference TRBV5-1 and TRBJ1-2): KAGVTQTPRYLIKTRGQQVTLSCSPISGHRSVSWYQQTPGQGLQFLFEYFSETQRNKGNFPGRFSGRQFSNSRSEMNVSTLELGDSALYLCASSMGDRYGYTFGSGTRLTVV.